This record looks at one TCR beta chain sequence and its context. The data were obtained in a study of technical replicates of blood from a few donors. This CDR3 comprises 16 residues. Trimming cost V 4 bases and J 1 base; bases outside gene matches: 6. The germline CDR1 and CDR2 sequences are SNHLY and FYNNEI. Generated by immunoSEQ multiplex PCR, the TCRdb table keeps only in-frame clones and is missing some. Among more than 45,000 clones listed, about nine tenths were seen once. The sequence derives from a human donor in good health. Some clones in this sample may be carry-over from other donors' samples. Sequencing was done on a sample of PBMCs. The chain joins TRBV2 to TRBJ2-2; 7 bases line up with TRBD2. The DNA of the CDR3 is TGTGCCAGCAGTGTGATGATAGCGGGGAACACCGGGGAGCTGTTTTTT. This encodes CASSVMIAGNTGELFF.